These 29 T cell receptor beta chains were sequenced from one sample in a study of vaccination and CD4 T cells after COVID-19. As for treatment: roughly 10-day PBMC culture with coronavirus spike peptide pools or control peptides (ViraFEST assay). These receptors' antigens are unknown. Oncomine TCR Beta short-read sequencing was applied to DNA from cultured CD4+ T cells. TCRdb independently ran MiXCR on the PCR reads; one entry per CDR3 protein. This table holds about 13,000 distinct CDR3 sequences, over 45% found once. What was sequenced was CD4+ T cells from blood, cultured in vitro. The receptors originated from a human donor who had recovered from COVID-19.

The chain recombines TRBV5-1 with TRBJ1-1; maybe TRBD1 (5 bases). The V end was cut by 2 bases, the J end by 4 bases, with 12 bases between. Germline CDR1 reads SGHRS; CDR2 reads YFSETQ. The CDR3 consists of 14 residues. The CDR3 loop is CASSLGERGTEAFF. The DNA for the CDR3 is TGCGCCAGCAGCTTAGGGGAGCGAGGCACTGAAGCTTTCTTT.

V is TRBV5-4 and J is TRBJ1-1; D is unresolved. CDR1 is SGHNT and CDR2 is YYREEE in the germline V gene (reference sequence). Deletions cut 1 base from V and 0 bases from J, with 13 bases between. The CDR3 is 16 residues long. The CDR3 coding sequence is TGTGCCAGCAGCTTGTCGGCAGCCCTTATGAACACTGAAGCTTTCTTT. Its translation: CASSLSAALMNTEAFF.

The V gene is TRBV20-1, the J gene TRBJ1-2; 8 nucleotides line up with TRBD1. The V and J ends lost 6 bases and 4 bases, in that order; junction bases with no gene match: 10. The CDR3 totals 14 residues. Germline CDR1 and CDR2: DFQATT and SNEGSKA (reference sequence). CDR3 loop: CSARKLDRGYGYTF. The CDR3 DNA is TGCAGTGCCCGGAAACTTGACAGGGGCTATGGCTACACCTTC.

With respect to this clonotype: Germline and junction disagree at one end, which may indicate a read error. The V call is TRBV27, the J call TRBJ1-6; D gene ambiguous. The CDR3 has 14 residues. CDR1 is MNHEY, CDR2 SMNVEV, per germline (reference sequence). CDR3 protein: CAGSSLSYNSPLHF. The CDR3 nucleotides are TGTGCCGGCAGTTCCCTCTCCTATAATTCACCCCTCCACTTT.

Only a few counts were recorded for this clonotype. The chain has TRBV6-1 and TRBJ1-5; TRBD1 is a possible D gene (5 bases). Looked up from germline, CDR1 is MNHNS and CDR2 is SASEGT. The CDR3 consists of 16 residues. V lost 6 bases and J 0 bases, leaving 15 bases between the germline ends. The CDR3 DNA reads TGTGCCAGCAGATCTGAAGGCGGGGGTAGCAATCAGCCCCAGCATTTT. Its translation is CASRSEGGGSNQPQHF.

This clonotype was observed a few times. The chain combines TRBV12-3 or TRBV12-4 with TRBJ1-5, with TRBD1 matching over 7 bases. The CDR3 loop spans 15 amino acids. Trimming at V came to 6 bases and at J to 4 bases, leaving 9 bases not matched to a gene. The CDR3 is CASRPGGGYNQPQHF. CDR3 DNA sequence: TGTGCCAGCAGGCCCGGAGGGGGCTATAATCAGCCCCAGCATTTT.

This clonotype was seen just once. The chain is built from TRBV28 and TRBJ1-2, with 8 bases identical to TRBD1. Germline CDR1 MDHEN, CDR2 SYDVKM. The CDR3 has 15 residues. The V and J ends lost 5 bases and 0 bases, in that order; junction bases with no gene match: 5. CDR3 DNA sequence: TGTGCCAGCAGTCCAGGGGGCCCCTCTAACTATGGCTACACCTTC. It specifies CASSPGGPSNYGYTF.

CDR3: CASITGGVRTEAFF. The CDR3 nucleotides are TGTGCCAGCATCACTGGGGGGGTGAGGACTGAAGCTTTCTTT. V gene TRBV2 combines with J gene TRBJ1-1; D is perhaps TRBD1 (5 bases). The CDR3 extends over 14 amino acids. The germline gives CDR1 SNHLY, CDR2 FYNNEI. Trimming took off 7 bases at V and 5 bases at J, with 17 bases between the two ends.

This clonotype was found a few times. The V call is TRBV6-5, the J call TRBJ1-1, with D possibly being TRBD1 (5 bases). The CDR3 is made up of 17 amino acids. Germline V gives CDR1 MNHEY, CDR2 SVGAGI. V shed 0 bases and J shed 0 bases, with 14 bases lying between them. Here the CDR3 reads CASSYSGDGGLNTEAFF. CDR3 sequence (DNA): TGTGCCAGCAGTTACTCAGGGGACGGAGGGTTGAACACTGAAGCTTTCTTT.

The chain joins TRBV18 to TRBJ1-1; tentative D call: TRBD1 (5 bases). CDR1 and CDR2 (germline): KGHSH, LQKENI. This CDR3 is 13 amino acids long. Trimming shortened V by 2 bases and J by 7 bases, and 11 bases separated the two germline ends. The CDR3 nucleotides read TGTGCCAGCTCACCAATCCAGGGTGGTGAAGCTTTCTTT. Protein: CASSPIQGGEAFF.

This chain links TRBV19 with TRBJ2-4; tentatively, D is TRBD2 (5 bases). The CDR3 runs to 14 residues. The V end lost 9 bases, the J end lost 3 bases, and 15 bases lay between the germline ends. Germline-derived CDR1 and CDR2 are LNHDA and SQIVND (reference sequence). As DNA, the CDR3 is TGTGCCAGACTAGGAGACGTAGGCAAAAACATTCAGTACTTC. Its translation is CARLGDVGKNIQYF.

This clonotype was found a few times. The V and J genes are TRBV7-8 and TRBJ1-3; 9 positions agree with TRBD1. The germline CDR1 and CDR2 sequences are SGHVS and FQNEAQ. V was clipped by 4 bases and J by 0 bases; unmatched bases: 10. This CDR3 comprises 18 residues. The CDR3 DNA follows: TGTGCCAGCAGCTCCCTAGAATACAGGGGGCCCTCTGGAAACACCATATATTTT. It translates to CASSSLEYRGPSGNTIYF.

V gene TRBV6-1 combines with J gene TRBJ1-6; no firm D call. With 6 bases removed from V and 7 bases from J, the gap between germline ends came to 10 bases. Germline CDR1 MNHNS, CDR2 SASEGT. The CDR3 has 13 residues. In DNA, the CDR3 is TGTGCCAGCAGCGGTTATCGGAATTCACCCCTCCACTTT. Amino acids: CASSGYRNSPLHF.

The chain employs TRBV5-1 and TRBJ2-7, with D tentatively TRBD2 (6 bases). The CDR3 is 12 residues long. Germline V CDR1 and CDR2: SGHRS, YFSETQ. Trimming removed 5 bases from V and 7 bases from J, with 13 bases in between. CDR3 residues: CASRPGTGEQYF. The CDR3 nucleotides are TGCGCCAGCAGACCCGGGACTGGAGAGCAGTACTTC.

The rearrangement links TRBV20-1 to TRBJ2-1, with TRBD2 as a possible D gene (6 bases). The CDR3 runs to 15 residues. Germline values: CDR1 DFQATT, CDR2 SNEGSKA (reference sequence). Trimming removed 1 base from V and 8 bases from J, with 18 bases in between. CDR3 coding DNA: TGCAGTGCTAGAGGACGGGAGACGATGAATGATGAGCAGTTCTTC. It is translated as CSARGRETMNDEQFF.

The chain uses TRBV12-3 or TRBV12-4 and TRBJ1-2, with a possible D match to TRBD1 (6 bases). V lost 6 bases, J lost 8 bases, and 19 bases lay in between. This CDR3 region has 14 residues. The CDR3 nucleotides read TGTGCCAGCAGCCATCGGAGGGGGGGGGCAGGCTACACCTTC. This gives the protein CASSHRRGGAGYTF.

In nucleotides, the CDR3 is TGTGCCAGCAGTGAAGCAACAGGGGGCAGGAGAAATGAGCAGTTCTTC. It yields the protein CASSEATGGRRNEQFF. J is TRBJ2-1 and V is TRBV6-1; 9 bases align to TRBD1. J was trimmed by 7 bases and V by 0 bases; bases with no gene match: 7. Germline CDR1 MNHNS, CDR2 SASEGT. This CDR3 contains 16 residues.

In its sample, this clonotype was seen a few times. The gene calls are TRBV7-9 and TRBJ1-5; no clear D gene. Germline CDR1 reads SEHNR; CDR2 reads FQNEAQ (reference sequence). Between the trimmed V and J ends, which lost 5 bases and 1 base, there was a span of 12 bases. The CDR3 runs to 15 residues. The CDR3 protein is CASSLSKVSNQPQHF. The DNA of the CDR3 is TGTGCCAGCAGCCTCTCGAAAGTCAGCAATCAGCCCCAGCATTTT.

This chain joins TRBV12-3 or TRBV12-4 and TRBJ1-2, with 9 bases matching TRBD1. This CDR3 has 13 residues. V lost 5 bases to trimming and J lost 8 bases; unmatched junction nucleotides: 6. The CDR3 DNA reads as TGTGCCAGCAGTCTGGGACAGGGAATGGGCTACACCTTC. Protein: CASSLGQGMGYTF.

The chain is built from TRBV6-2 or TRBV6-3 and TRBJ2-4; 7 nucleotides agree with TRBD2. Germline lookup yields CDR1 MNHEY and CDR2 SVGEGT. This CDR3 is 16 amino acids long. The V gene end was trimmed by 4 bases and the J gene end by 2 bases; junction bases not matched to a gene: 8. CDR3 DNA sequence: TGTGCCAGCAGTTCCCGGGGCGGGGGATCCAAAAACATTCAGTACTTC. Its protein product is CASSSRGGGSKNIQYF.

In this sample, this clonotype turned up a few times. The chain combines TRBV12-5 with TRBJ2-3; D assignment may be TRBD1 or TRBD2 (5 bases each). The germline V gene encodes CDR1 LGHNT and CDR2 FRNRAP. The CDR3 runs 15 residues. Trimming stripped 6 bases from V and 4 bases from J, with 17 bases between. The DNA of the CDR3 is TGTGCTAGTGGCCTCGGGGCTAGCCTCGCAGATACGCAGTATTTT. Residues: CASGLGASLADTQYF.

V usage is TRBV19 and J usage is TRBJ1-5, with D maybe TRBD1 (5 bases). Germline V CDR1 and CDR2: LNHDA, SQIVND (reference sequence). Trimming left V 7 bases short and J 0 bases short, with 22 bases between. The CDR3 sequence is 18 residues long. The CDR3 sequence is CASTSIRGSAYSNQPQHF. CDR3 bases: TGTGCCAGTACCTCAATTAGGGGATCTGCCTATAGCAATCAGCCCCAGCATTTT. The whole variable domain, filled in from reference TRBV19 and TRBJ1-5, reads DGGITQSPKYLFRKEGQNVTLSCEQNLNHDAMYWYRQDPGQGLRLIYYSQIVNDFQKGDIAEGYSVSREKKESFPLTVTSAQKNPTAFYLCASTSIRGSAYSNQPQHFGDGTRLSIL.

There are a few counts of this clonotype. The CDR3 coding sequence is TGTGCCAGCAGCCGATCGACTGGGAGAAACTATGGCTACACCTTC. This sequence encodes CASSRSTGRNYGYTF. The V and J genes are TRBV7-2 and TRBJ1-2, with D unresolved. V was clipped by 5 bases and J by 2 bases, with 15 bases between them. This CDR3 has 15 amino acids. Germline loops: CDR1 SGHTA, CDR2 FQGNSA.

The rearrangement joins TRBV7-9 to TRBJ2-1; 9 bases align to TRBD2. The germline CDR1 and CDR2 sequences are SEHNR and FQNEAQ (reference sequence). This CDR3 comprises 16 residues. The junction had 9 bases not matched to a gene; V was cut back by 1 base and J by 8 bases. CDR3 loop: CASSLGGLAILDEQFF. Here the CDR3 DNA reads TGTGCCAGCAGCTTAGGAGGACTAGCGATATTGGATGAGCAGTTCTTC.

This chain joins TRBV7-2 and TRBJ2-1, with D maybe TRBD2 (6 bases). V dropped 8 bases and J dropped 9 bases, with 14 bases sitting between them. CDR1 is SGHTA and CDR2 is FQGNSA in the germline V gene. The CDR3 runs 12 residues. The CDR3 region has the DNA TGTGCCAGCGGGGGGAGAGGCCGTGAGCAGTTCTTC. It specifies CASGGRGREQFF.

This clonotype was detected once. The CDR3 sequence is CASSPGTKTNYGYTF. The CDR3 region has the DNA TGTGCCAGCAGCCCCGGGACAAAGACTAACTATGGCTACACCTTC. This chain uses TRBV6-1 with TRBJ1-2; possibly TRBD1 for D (6 bases). Germline V gene lookup returns CDR1 MNHNS and CDR2 SASEGT. V shed 6 bases and J shed 0 bases, with 14 bases lying between them. The CDR3 covers 15 residues.

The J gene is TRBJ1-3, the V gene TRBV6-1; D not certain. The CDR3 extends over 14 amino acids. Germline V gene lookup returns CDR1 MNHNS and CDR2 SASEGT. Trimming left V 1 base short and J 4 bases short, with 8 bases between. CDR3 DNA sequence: TGTGCCAGCAGTGAAGTCCGTGTGGGAAACACCATATATTTT. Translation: CASSEVRVGNTIYF.

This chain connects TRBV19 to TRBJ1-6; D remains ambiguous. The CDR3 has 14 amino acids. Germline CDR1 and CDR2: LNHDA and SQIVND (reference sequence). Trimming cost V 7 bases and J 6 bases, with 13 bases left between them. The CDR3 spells CASKGAGVNSPLHF. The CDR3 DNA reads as TGTGCCAGTAAAGGAGCCGGGGTTAATTCACCCCTCCACTTT.

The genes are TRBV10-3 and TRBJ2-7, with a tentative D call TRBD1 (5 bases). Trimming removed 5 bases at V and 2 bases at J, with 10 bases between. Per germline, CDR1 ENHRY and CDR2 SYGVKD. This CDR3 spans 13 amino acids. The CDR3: CAISLTAAYEQYF. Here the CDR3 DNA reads TGTGCCATCAGTCTGACAGCTGCCTACGAGCAGTACTTC.